This T cell receptor (beta chain) was profiled in a study of blood T cell repertoires in COVID-19. Study details: From T cells, B-cell-depleted T cells, or PBMCs came the material, which was cDNA or gDNA.

Seattle patients were enrolled during active infection and followed longitudinally. The CDR3 totals 12 residues. J gave up 8 bases and V 6 bases, and 6 bases lay outside the gene matches. Germline V gene data show CDR1 as SQVTM and CDR2 as ANQGSEA. TCRdb keeps only in-frame clones here, not all; method: immunoSEQ multiplex PCR. The sample has more than 150,000 clones, more than 80% seen once. Source material: peripheral blood. The clonotype was recovered from a woman aged 80 or over with COVID-19, enrolled during active disease. The V and J genes are TRBV29-1 and TRBJ1-2, with TRBD1 matching over 10 bases. The CDR3 sequence: CSVRQGAGGYTF. In nucleotides, the CDR3 is TGCAGCGTAAGACAGGGGGCTGGGGGCTACACCTTC.